The 2 T cell receptor beta chains given below trace back to one sample, sequenced in a study of Graves' ophthalmopathy and Graves' hyperthyroidism. CDR3 regions of TCR beta were amplified from RNA transcripts. An opening RT-PCR round employed HTBI primers and preceded a second-round multiplex PCR. Each CDR3 protein gets one entry after TCRdb re-called the multiplex PCR reads with MiXCR. The data contain around 1.1 million distinct CDR3 sequences, less than 45% of them singletons. Sample: peripheral blood or thyroid tissue (not recorded which). These receptors all come from an adult man with Graves' hyperthyroidism.

The rearrangement joins TRBV15 to TRBJ1-2, with D perhaps TRBD1 (6 bases). Trimming stripped 2 bases from V and 12 bases from J, with 19 bases between. Germline lookup yields CDR1 LNHNV and CDR2 YYDKDF (reference sequence). The CDR3 runs 14 residues. Here the CDR3 reads CATSRQHRARGNTF. In DNA, the CDR3 is TGTGCCACCAGCAGACAACACAGGGCGCGAGGGAACACCTTC. Full variable domain (rest looked up from reference TRBV15 and TRBJ1-2): DAMVIQNPRYQVTQFGKPVTLSCSQTLNHNVMYWYQQKSSQAPKLLFHYYDKDFNNEADTPDNFQSRRPNTSFCFLDIRSPGLGDTAMYLCATSRQHRARGNTFGSGTRLTVV.

This clonotype has a count of ten or more. The chain has TRBV11-2 and TRBJ1-2; D is unresolved. The V end lost 2 bases, the J end lost 7 bases, and 11 bases lay between the germline ends. The germline V gene encodes CDR1 SGHAT and CDR2 FQNNGV. This CDR3 region has 13 residues. CDR3 bases: TGTGCCAGCAGCTTATCGTCTGAGGGTGGCTACACCTTC. This translates into CASSLSSEGGYTF.